A single sample is the source of the 29 T cell receptor beta chains below, sequenced in a study of cytomegalovirus exposure and HLA in healthy donors. The PCR ran on 60 Vbeta and 13 Jbeta primers. Here immunoSEQ multiplex PCR was the method, and the copy in TCRdb shows in-frame clones only, minus some. The data hold over 50,000 clones, with over 70% observed a single time. The material sequenced was PBMCs. The receptors originated from a man aged 45 to 65 in good health and CMV-seropositive.

This chain links TRBV5-1 with TRBJ1-5, with D possibly matching TRBD1 (5 bases). Germline CDR1 SGHRS, CDR2 YFSETQ. Trimming left V 2 bases short and J 2 bases short, with 11 bases between. This CDR3 region has 15 residues. The CDR3, as DNA: TGCGCCAGCAGCTTCGCAGGGTCGGGCAATCAGCCCCAGCATTTT. Its protein is CASSFAGSGNQPQHF.

The chain is built from TRBV12-5 and TRBJ2-7, with 7 bases fitting TRBD1. The ends lost 7 bases at V and 1 base at J; junction bases unmatched: 10. Germline loops: CDR1 LGHNT, CDR2 FRNRAP. CDR3 length: 15 residues. The CDR3 loop reads CASASMDRRSYEQYF. The CDR3 DNA reads TGTGCTAGTGCCTCAATGGACAGGCGGTCCTACGAGCAGTACTTC.

This chain joins TRBV6-6 and TRBJ2-5; 8 nucleotides line up with TRBD2. V gave up 5 bases and J gave up 5 bases; unmatched junction bases: 7. This CDR3 has 14 residues. CDR1 is MNHNY and CDR2 is SVGAGI in the germline V gene (reference sequence). CDR3 amino acids: CASSPGGVRETQYF. The CDR3 region has the DNA TGTGCCAGCAGTCCCGGGGGGGTTAGGGAGACCCAGTACTTC.

The chain has TRBV4-3 and TRBJ1-2; unclear D gene. Between the trimmed V and J ends, which lost 0 bases and 4 bases, there was a span of 9 bases. This CDR3 has 14 residues. Germline lookup yields CDR1 LGHNA and CDR2 YSLEER. CDR3 residues: CASSQDSLLYGYTF. The DNA of the CDR3 is TGCGCCAGCAGCCAAGATTCCCTACTCTATGGCTACACCTTC.

This chain uses TRBV10-3 with TRBJ1-3; 12 positions agree with TRBD1. Germline CDR1 and CDR2: ENHRY and SYGVKD. The CDR3 totals 18 residues. Trimming took 6 bases from V and 2 from J; bases not matched to a gene: 11. CDR3 bases: TGTGCCATCAGAGAAGGGACAGGGGGCTCAACTACTGGAAACACCATATATTTT. Protein: CAIREGTGGSTTGNTIYF.

The J gene is TRBJ1-4, the V gene TRBV30; D not certain. Trimming took off 3 bases at V and 7 bases at J, with 15 bases between the two ends. The CDR3 length is 14 residues. Germline V gene data show CDR1 as GTSNPN and CDR2 as SVGIG (reference sequence). CDR3 residues: CAWSGPTGGEKLFF. Here the CDR3 DNA reads TGTGCCTGGAGCGGTCCCACGGGAGGTGAAAAACTGTTTTTT.

The chain links TRBV30 to TRBJ2-3; 14 bases agree with TRBD2. V lost 0 bases, J lost 4 bases, and 3 bases stayed unmatched. Germline CDR1 GTSNPN, CDR2 SVGIG (reference sequence). The CDR3 is 16 residues long. The CDR3: CAWSVTTSGGADTQYF. The CDR3 DNA sequence: TGTGCCTGGAGTGTGACGACTAGCGGGGGGGCAGATACGCAGTATTTT.

The chain carries TRBV5-6 and TRBJ1-4; D gene unclear. Trimming took off 4 bases at V and 5 bases at J, with 9 bases between the two ends. The CDR3 runs 13 residues. Germline V gene data show CDR1 as SGHDT and CDR2 as YYEEEE. CDR3 sequence (DNA): TGTGCCAGCAGCCGTCTCCTGAATGAAAAACTGTTTTTT. It translates to CASSRLLNEKLFF.

The rearrangement joins TRBV5-5 to TRBJ1-3; D uncertain. The CDR3 is 15 amino acids. Germline V gene data show CDR1 as SGHKS and CDR2 as YYEKEE (reference sequence). V was clipped by 1 base and J by 6 bases, with 14 bases between them. The CDR3 reads CASSLSPDGANTIYF. The CDR3 bases are TGTGCCAGCAGCTTGTCCCCAGACGGAGCAAACACCATATATTTT.

The rearrangement links TRBV29-1 to TRBJ2-7; 7 positions agree with TRBD1. In germline, CDR1 is SQVTM, CDR2 ANQGSEA. V shed 6 bases, J shed 4 bases, and the junction held 6 bases outside the gene matches. The CDR3 is 12 residues long. The DNA of the CDR3 is TGCAGCGTCACAGGGGTAGGGTACGAGCAGTACTTC. Translated: CSVTGVGYEQYF.

The chain joins TRBV27 to TRBJ1-6, with D tentatively TRBD1 (5 bases). The CDR3 has 17 residues. The germline CDR1 and CDR2 sequences are MNHEY and SMNVEV (reference sequence). V lost 5 bases and J lost 7, with 21 bases in between. The CDR3 DNA is TGTGCCAGCAGTCCCCTAAGGAGGGGACGGGGGAATTCACCCCTCCACTTT. It encodes CASSPLRRGRGNSPLHF.

The CDR3 is CASSPGQGVDYGYTF. In DNA form, the CDR3 reads TGTGCCAGCAGTCCCGGACAGGGGGTCGACTATGGCTACACCTTC. The gene calls are TRBV28 and TRBJ1-2; the match to TRBD1 covers 10 bases. Trimming took 5 bases from V and 3 from J; bases not matched to a gene: 6. This CDR3 is 15 amino acids long. Per the germline V gene, CDR1 is MDHEN and CDR2 is SYDVKM.

The sample holds a few counts of this clone. One end of the junction does not line up with germline, which may come from a read error. The genes are TRBV5-5 and TRBJ2-1; TRBD2 matches at 9 bases. This CDR3 is built from 18 residues. Germline V gene lookup returns CDR1 SGHKS and CDR2 YYEKEE (reference sequence). CDR3 DNA sequence: TGTGCCAGCAGCTCGACTAGCGGCAGGCCAGGCTTTGCCAATGCGCAGTTCTTC. Its translation: CASSSTSGRPGFANAQFF.

V is TRBV4-2 and J is TRBJ2-2, with 9 bases that match TRBD2. This CDR3 is 16 amino acids long. Germline V gene sequence: CDR1 LGHNA, CDR2 YNFKEQ. V trimming: 4 bases; J trimming: 3 bases; junction bases outside the gene matches: 6. The CDR3 is CASSLAGGADTGELFF. DNA of the CDR3: TGTGCCAGCAGCCTTGCGGGGGGGGCGGACACCGGGGAGCTGTTTTTT.

The chain employs TRBV6-1 and TRBJ2-3; D is unresolved. Trimming pared 5 bases from V and 0 bases from J, leaving 9 bases between. This CDR3 is 14 amino acids long. Germline V gene data show CDR1 as MNHNS and CDR2 as SASEGT. The CDR3: CASSYATSTDTQYF. CDR3 coding DNA: TGTGCCAGCAGTTATGCCACTAGCACAGATACGCAGTATTTT.

The chain couples TRBV30 to TRBJ1-2, with 8 positions matching TRBD1. From germline, CDR1 is GTSNPN and CDR2 SVGIG (reference sequence). The V segment lost 2 bases and the J segment 4 bases; nucleotides outside the gene matches: 6. The CDR3 spans 14 residues. CDR3 protein: CAWSTEDRAYGYTF. CDR3 sequence (DNA): TGTGCCTGGAGTACCGAGGACAGGGCCTATGGCTACACCTTC.

A note on this clone: Relative to the germline gene, one junction end is altered; a read error may explain this. The rearrangement links TRBV7-3 to TRBJ2-2, with 10 bases aligning to TRBD2. The CDR3 extends over 18 amino acids. Germline CDR1 reads SGHTA; CDR2 reads FQGTGA. CDR3 protein: CAISLTKGLAHNTGELFF. CDR3 coding DNA: TGTGCCATCAGCTTAACTAAGGGACTAGCGCATAACACCGGGGAGCTGTTTTTT.

The CDR3 sequence is CSASPGNPYF. The CDR3 DNA reads as TGCAGTGCTAGTCCGGGGAACCCGTACTTC. The V and J genes are TRBV20-1 and TRBJ2-7; TRBD2 is a possible D gene (5 bases). The germline V and J ends were trimmed by 3 bases and 12 bases, with 12 bases remaining between them. Germline V CDR1 and CDR2: DFQATT, SNEGSKA (reference sequence). This CDR3 region has 10 residues.

The rearrangement links TRBV30 to TRBJ2-1, with D possibly matching TRBD1 (5 bases). This CDR3 region has 13 residues. Trimming pared 0 bases from V and 6 bases from J, leaving 9 bases between. Germline V gene data show CDR1 as GTSNPN and CDR2 as SVGIG (reference sequence). The CDR3 DNA reads as TGTGCCTGGAGTGTTGGCAGGGCCAATGAGCAGTTCTTC. The encoded protein is CAWSVGRANEQFF.

CDR3 sequence reads: CASSESQAPYEQYF. CDR3 in DNA: TGTGCCAGCAGTGAATCACAGGCACCCTACGAGCAGTACTTC. The rearrangement joins TRBV6-4 to TRBJ2-7; possibly TRBD1 for D (5 bases). The germline V gene encodes CDR1 MRHNA and CDR2 SNTAGT. The CDR3 spans 14 residues. Trimming pared 3 bases from V and 2 bases from J, leaving 11 bases between.

The rearrangement links TRBV5-4 to TRBJ1-6, with 9 bases identical to TRBD1. The trim removed 4 bases at V and 7 bases at J, leaving 6 bases unmatched. The CDR3 is 15 amino acids. Germline V gene sequence: CDR1 SGHNT, CDR2 YYREEE (reference sequence). CDR3 amino acids: CASSQQGAGNSPLHF. The DNA of the CDR3 is TGTGCCAGCAGCCAACAGGGGGCTGGGAATTCACCCCTCCACTTT.

V and J are TRBV5-1 and TRBJ1-1; D is uncertain. V was shortened by 3 bases and J by 4 bases, with 7 bases between the two germline ends. Germline V gene sequence: CDR1 SGHRS, CDR2 YFSETQ. There are 12 residues in the CDR3. In nucleotides, the CDR3 is TGCGCCAGCAGCTCAGAAATCACTGAAGCTTTCTTT. This encodes CASSSEITEAFF.

This chain connects TRBV19 to TRBJ1-3, with D perhaps matching TRBD1 (5 bases). V lost 6 bases and J 11 bases, leaving 11 bases between the germline ends. This CDR3 region has 11 residues. The germline gives CDR1 LNHDA, CDR2 SQIVND (reference sequence). In DNA, the CDR3 is TGTGCCAGTAGGACCAGGGAGGCCATATATTTT. It codes for CASRTREAIYF. Looking up the rest from reference TRBV19 and TRBJ1-3 gives the full variable domain: DGGITQSPKYLFRKEGQNVTLSCEQNLNHDAMYWYRQDPGQGLRLIYYSQIVNDFQKGDIAEGYSVSREKKESFPLTVTSAQKNPTAFYLCASRTREAIYFGEGSWLTVV.

This clone was recorded a few times. The chain employs TRBV2 and TRBJ2-7; TRBD1 might be the D (5 bases). The CDR3 consists of 16 residues. Looked up from germline, CDR1 is SNHLY and CDR2 is FYNNEI. V was shortened by 1 base and J by 6 bases, with 19 bases between the two germline ends. The CDR3 nucleotides read TGTGCCAGCAGTGAAGGGGTTGGCCGGCAGGGTGGCGAGCAGTACTTC. Residues: CASSEGVGRQGGEQYF. The full variable domain, rest sourced from reference TRBV2 and TRBJ2-7, is EPEVTQTPSHQVTQMGQEVILRCVPISNHLYFYWYRQILGQKVEFLVSFYNNEISEKSEIFDDQFSVERPDGSNFTLKIRSTKLEDSAMYFCASSEGVGRQGGEQYFGPGTRLTVT.

This sequence joins TRBV19 and TRBJ2-7; 7 nucleotides line up with TRBD2. The V segment lost 3 bases and the J segment 0 bases; nucleotides outside the gene matches: 2. The CDR3 spans 14 residues. The germline gives CDR1 LNHDA, CDR2 SQIVND (reference sequence). For the CDR3, the DNA is TGTGCCAGTAGTATTGGCGGGAGCTCCTACGAGCAGTACTTC. This codes for CASSIGGSSYEQYF.

The chain recombines TRBV7-2 with TRBJ2-1; tentatively, D is TRBD2 (5 bases). Germline V gene data show CDR1 as SGHTA and CDR2 as FQGNSA. Trimming cost V 5 bases and J 8 bases, with 22 bases left between them. The CDR3 runs 16 residues. The CDR3 reads CASSTFQAPKEDEQFF. The CDR3 DNA follows: TGTGCCAGCAGCACCTTCCAGGCTCCGAAGGAGGATGAGCAGTTCTTC.

The rearrangement joins TRBV7-9 to TRBJ1-4; 11 nucleotides line up with TRBD1. With V trimmed by 7 bases and J by 0 bases, 13 bases remained unmatched. The CDR3 totals 19 residues. In germline, CDR1 is SEHNR, CDR2 FQNEAQ (reference sequence). The CDR3 DNA sequence: TGTGCCAGCATCCCACAGTGGGGACAGGGGGGACCAACTAATGAAAAACTGTTTTTT. It yields the protein CASIPQWGQGGPTNEKLFF.

The rearrangement joins TRBV11-2 to TRBJ2-2, with 11 nucleotides matching TRBD2. Unmatched junction bases numbered 7, after V lost 6 bases and J lost 4 bases. The length of the CDR3 is 16 residues. Germline V lookup: CDR1 SGHAT, CDR2 FQNNGV. The CDR3 DNA is TGTGCCAGCAGGCCACTAGCGGGAGCGATCACCGGGGAGCTGTTTTTT. It is translated as CASRPLAGAITGELFF.

This clone was found a few times. The chain uses TRBV5-3 and TRBJ2-7; 7 nucleotides line up with TRBD1. TRBV5-3 is annotated as an ORF whose role is uncertain. The CDR3 spans 12 residues. Trimming removed 8 bases from V and 8 bases from J; junction bases left unmatched: 10. CDR3 sequence: CASRNTGDKQYF. The CDR3 bases are TGTGCCAGCAGGAATACAGGGGATAAGCAGTACTTC.